Listed below are T cell receptor beta chains from one sample, sequenced in a study of control samples from healthy donors and cancer patients. TCRdb keeps only in-frame clones here, not all; method: immunoSEQ multiplex PCR. Of roughly 88,000 clones in the sample, around 81% were seen once. Source material: blood. Every receptor here comes from a man aged 25-45 years in good health. CDR3s include the opening cysteine and the closing phenylalanine or tryptophan. A D gene is named only where the DNA matches it firmly. Some rows have no size entry. The others give once, few or many, or a class for an expanded clone.

TRBV9,-,-,TRBJ2-3,17,CASSVAGGEASTDTQYF,TGTGCCAGCAGCGTAGCGGGCGGGGAAGCTAGCACAGATACGCAGTATTTT
TRBV2,TRBD2,-,TRBJ2-2,15,CASSQRGSNTGELFF,TGTGCCAGCAGTCAGCGGGGGTCGAACACCGGGGAGCTGTTTTTT
TRBV5-3,-,-,TRBJ2-3,13,CARSHDSTDTQYF,TGTGCCAGAAGCCATGACAGCACAGATACGCAGTATTTT
TRBV19,-,-,TRBJ2-1,15,CATSVGTQSLYEQFF,TGTGCCACCTCCGTTGGGACTCAATCGCTCTATGAGCAGTTCTTC
TRBV10-3,-,-,TRBJ2-5,11,CAIRSGETQYF,TGTGCCATCCGTTCAGGGGAGACCCAGTACTTC
TRBV10-3,TRBD1,-,TRBJ1-2,15,CAISESRDRGLGYTF,TGTGCCATCAGTGAGTCGAGGGACAGGGGGCTTGGCTACACCTTC
TRBV11-2,-,-,TRBJ1-2,12,CASSFWGGGYTF,TGTGCCAGCAGCTTTTGGGGGGGTGGCTACACCTTC
TRBV21-1,-,-,TRBJ2-7,9,CATGYEQYF,TGTGCCACCGGCTACGAGCAGTACTTC
TRBV6-5,-,-,TRBJ2-2,13,CASRSTGTGELFF,TGTGCCAGCAGGTCGACAGGCACCGGGGAGCTGTTTTTT
TRBV4-2,-,-,TRBJ1-2,17,CASSQEPGGALGYGYTF,TGTGCCAGCAGCCAAGAACCGGGCGGGGCCCTTGGCTATGGCTACACCTTC
TRBV30,-,-,TRBJ2-7,12,CAWGHRVHEQYF,TGTGCCTGGGGGCACAGGGTCCACGAGCAGTACTTC
TRBV6-5,TRBD1,-,TRBJ1-4,14,CASKSTGGYEKLFF,TGTGCCAGCAAGTCGACAGGGGGCTATGAAAAACTGTTTTTT
TRBV28,TRBD1,-,TRBJ1-4,13,CASSSRGRLKLFF,TGTGCCAGCAGTAGCAGGGGGCGCTTAAAACTGTTTTTT
TRBV10-3,-,-,TRBJ1-5,13,CAISGGSGQPQHF,TGTGCCATCAGTGGGGGTTCCGGTCAGCCCCAGCATTTT
TRBV6-5,-,-,TRBJ2-7,14,CASFPGHRWGEQYF,TGTGCCAGCTTTCCGGGACATCGATGGGGGGAGCAGTACTTC
TRBV29-1,-,-,TRBJ1-4,11,CSVRVGEKLFF,TGCAGCGTCCGGGTAGGGGAAAAACTGTTTTTT
TRBV2,TRBD2,-,TRBJ2-3,15,CASRDQRGGTDTQYF,TGTGCCAGCAGAGATCAGCGGGGGGGCACAGATACGCAGTATTTT
TRBV5-6,TRBD1,-,TRBJ2-7,16,CASSWIKGQGAYEQYF,TGTGCCAGCAGCTGGATTAAGGGACAGGGGGCCTACGAGCAGTACTTC
TRBV7-9,-,few,TRBJ1-3,15,CASSLDAHSGNTIYF,TGTGCCAGCAGCTTAGACGCCCACTCTGGAAACACCATATATTTT
TRBV7-2,-,-,TRBJ1-4,14,CASSSQVLNEKLFF,TGTGCCAGCAGCTCTCAGGTGCTTAATGAAAAACTGTTTTTT
TRBV18,-,-,TRBJ1-4,15,CASSPRSLDGEKLFF,TGTGCCAGCTCACCGAGGTCTCTCGACGGTGAAAAACTGTTTTTT
TRBV19,-,once,TRBJ1-2,14,CASSIRGLYYGYTF,TGTGCCAGTAGTATAAGGGGTTTATACTATGGCTACACCTTC
TRBV7-9,-,-,TRBJ2-5,12,CASSRFVETQYF,TGTGCCAGCAGCCGGTTTGTCGAGACCCAGTACTTC